The T cell receptor (beta chain) described here comes from a study of T-cell memory formation after mild COVID-19. TCRdb processed the 5' RACE reads anew with MiXCR; each CDR3 protein has one entry. The repertoire consists of about 560,000 distinct CDR3 sequences, with more than 15% occurring once and the leading ten covering about 11%. A note on this clonotype: The antigen remains unidentified.

Germline V gene data show CDR1 as SGHAT and CDR2 as FQNNGV. The CDR3 has 14 amino acids. V dropped 6 bases and J dropped 2 bases, with 13 bases sitting between them. Study results and limitations: Contracting CD4+ clones were located mainly in CM and EM, and CD8+ clones in EMRA. Proof of SARS-CoV-2 specificity was absent for the second-wave clones that crested on day 37. Pre-infection memory contained some responding clones, which suggested that cross-reactive memory had joined.

Sequenced sample: PBMCs or a T cell subset sorted from them (not recorded which). The TCR was taken from an adult woman who had mild COVID-19 (a few samples of this study predate the infection). Cell type and time point are not known. The V and J genes are TRBV11-2 and TRBJ2-5; maybe TRBD1 (5 bases). The CDR3 sequence is CASRNPGRQETQYF. The CDR3 DNA is TGTGCCAGCAGAAATCCAGGGCGACAAGAGACCCAGTACTTC.